Each of the 27 T cell receptor beta chains below was sequenced from the same sample in a study of T-cell reconstitution after alpha-beta-depleted transplantation in children. TCRbeta library construction was performed incorporating unique molecular identifiers. MiXCR, run by TCRdb on the PCR reads, gives a single entry per CDR3 protein. The table has about 400,000 distinct CDR3 sequences, around 21% seen once. Sequencing used PBMCs from the stem cell graft donor, obtained from the stem cell graft. The receptor source for this set is a human donor who donated a stem cell graft to a child with acute myeloid leukemia.

This rearrangement joins TRBV28 to TRBJ2-7; 7 bases agree with TRBD2. Germline loops: CDR1 MDHEN, CDR2 SYDVKM. This CDR3 has 13 amino acids. V dropped 6 bases and J dropped 7; count of bases not matched to a gene: 9. This chain's CDR3 is CASSRGTIYEQYF. For the CDR3, the DNA is TGTGCCAGCAGCCGAGGGACTATCTATGAGCAGTACTTC.

This chain connects TRBV25-1 to TRBJ2-1; 10 nucleotides line up with TRBD2. The CDR3 length is 13 residues. The ends lost 10 bases at V and 1 base at J; junction bases unmatched: 1. CDR1 and CDR2 (germline): MGHDK, SYGVNS. CDR3 sequence: CATLAGSYNEQFF. The CDR3 DNA is TGTGCCACACTAGCGGGGTCCTACAATGAGCAGTTCTTC.

This clonotype appeared many times. J is TRBJ2-7 and V is TRBV24-1; the D gene is possibly TRBD2 (6 bases). Trimming took 7 bases from V and 3 from J, leaving 18 bases between them. The CDR3 extends over 15 amino acids. Germline-derived CDR1 and CDR2 are KGHDR and SFDVKD. The CDR3 DNA is TGTGCCACCAGCGCGGGACCGAACAGCAACTACGAGCAGTACTTC. This codes for CATSAGPNSNYEQYF.

This clonotype came up many times. The rearrangement joins TRBV29-1 to TRBJ2-1, with D maybe TRBD1 (6 bases). The CDR3 contains 14 residues. The V gene's germline CDR1 is SQVTM and CDR2 ANQGSEA. Trimming pared 6 bases from V and 6 bases from J, leaving 18 bases between. The CDR3 bases are TGCAGCGTGGTCGGGTTCAGGGGCGGCAATGAGCAGTTCTTC. This gives the protein CSVVGFRGGNEQFF.

The rearrangement uses TRBV7-2 and TRBJ2-1, with TRBD1 matching over 9 bases. The germline V gene encodes CDR1 SGHTA and CDR2 FQGNSA. CDR3 length equals 16 residues. With V trimmed by 3 bases and J by 3 bases, 6 bases remained unmatched. CDR3 residues: CASSFPGTGNYNEQFF. Here the CDR3 DNA reads TGTGCCAGCAGCTTTCCCGGGACAGGGAACTACAATGAGCAGTTCTTC.

This clonotype was observed a few times. The chain couples TRBV5-8 to TRBJ2-3; unclear D gene. The ends were cut back, 2 bases at V and 5 bases at J, with 9 bases in the middle. The CDR3 extends over 13 amino acids. Germline lookup yields CDR1 SGHTS and CDR2 YDEGEE. CDR3 bases: TGTGCCAGCAGCTTAGCCCCCCAAGATACGCAGTATTTT. Translated: CASSLAPQDTQYF.

The V and J genes are TRBV12-3 or TRBV12-4 and TRBJ1-3, with 9 positions matching TRBD1. The ends lost 2 bases at V and 1 base at J; junction bases unmatched: 3. CDR3 length: 16 amino acids. The CDR3 spells CASSLKGTGSGNTIYF. CDR3 nucleotide sequence: TGTGCCAGCAGTTTAAAGGGGACAGGGTCTGGAAACACCATATATTTT.

The genes are TRBV20-1 and TRBJ1-2; D is possibly TRBD1 (6 bases). Per germline, CDR1 DFQATT and CDR2 SNEGSKA (reference sequence). The length of the CDR3 is 15 residues. The V and J ends lost 0 bases and 4 bases respectively, with 15 bases between them. The CDR3 loop is CSARDHEQGLYGYTF. The CDR3 DNA is TGCAGTGCTAGAGATCATGAACAGGGCCTCTATGGCTACACCTTC.

V gene TRBV20-1 combines with J gene TRBJ2-5; D might be TRBD1 or TRBD2, each matching 5 bases. The germline V gene has CDR1 DFQATT and CDR2 SNEGSKA (reference sequence). V was trimmed by 2 bases and J by 1 base, leaving 11 bases between them. This CDR3 contains 14 residues. CDR3 loop: CSARSSGTQETQYF. The CDR3 DNA sequence: TGCAGTGCTAGATCGTCAGGGACCCAAGAGACCCAGTACTTC.

This clonotype was seen more than once but under ten times. The genes are TRBV28 and TRBJ2-1; TRBD1 matches 8 bases. The V gene's germline CDR1 is MDHEN and CDR2 SYDVKM. The trim removed 5 bases at V and 12 bases at J, leaving 3 bases unmatched. CDR3 length: 11 residues. CDR3 in amino acids: CASSLQGGQFF. CDR3 bases: TGTGCCAGCAGTCTACAGGGGGGGCAGTTCTTC.

The chain joins TRBV2 to TRBJ1-1; no clear D. The CDR3 consists of 13 residues. V gave up 6 bases and J gave up 1 base, with 9 bases separating them. Looked up from germline, CDR1 is SNHLY and CDR2 is FYNNEI. DNA of the CDR3: TGTGCCAGCAGAATTTGGTCGAACACTGAAGCTTTCTTT. Its protein is CASRIWSNTEAFF.

Only a few counts were recorded for this clonotype. The chain combines TRBV20-1 with TRBJ2-5; a weak D match, TRBD2 (5 bases). Germline CDR1 reads DFQATT; CDR2 reads SNEGSKA (reference sequence). The CDR3 is 11 amino acids. With 6 bases removed from V and 5 bases from J, the gap between germline ends came to 10 bases. The CDR3 is CSAPSMETQYF. The CDR3 nucleotides are TGCAGTGCCCCTAGCATGGAGACCCAGTACTTC.

To note about this clonotype: One end of the junction varies from germline; a read error may be responsible. The V gene is TRBV12-3 or TRBV12-4, the J gene TRBJ2-1; D possibly uses TRBD1 or TRBD2 (5 bases each). The CDR3 has 13 amino acids. Written as DNA, the CDR3 is TGTGCCTGCAGCAGACACGTGAGGGGCGAGCAGTTCTTC. This translates into CACSRHVRGEQFF.

This clonotype has ten or more counts. CDR3 in amino acids: CASSPKSWLREGSYNEQFF. CDR3 DNA sequence: TGTGCCAGCAGCCCAAAGTCTTGGTTGCGGGAGGGCTCCTACAATGAGCAGTTCTTC. The chain recombines TRBV11-2 with TRBJ2-1; 9 bases match TRBD2. CDR3 size: 19 residues. The J segment lost 0 bases and the V segment lost 5 bases, leaving 14 bases of the junction unmatched. In germline, CDR1 is SGHAT, CDR2 FQNNGV. Together with reference TRBV11-2 and TRBJ2-1, the CDR3 gives the full variable domain: EAGVAQSPRYKIIEKRQSVAFWCNPISGHATLYWYQQILGQGPKLLIQFQNNGVVDDSQLPKDRFSAERLKGVDSTLKIQPAKLEDSAVYLCASSPKSWLREGSYNEQFFGPGTRLTVL.

This clonotype was recorded a few times. V usage is TRBV28 and J usage is TRBJ1-2, with D unclear. The CDR3 covers 13 residues. Germline V gene lookup returns CDR1 MDHEN and CDR2 SYDVKM. V shed 3 bases and J shed 8 bases, with 13 bases lying between them. The CDR3 nucleotides read TGTGCCAGCAGTTTTATGGACCGGAGGGGCTACACCTTC. This translates into CASSFMDRRGYTF.

V and J are TRBV28 and TRBJ2-7; maybe TRBD1 (5 bases). The CDR3 sequence is 13 residues long. Trimming left V 7 bases short and J 0 bases short, with 10 bases between. Per germline, CDR1 MDHEN and CDR2 SYDVKM. The CDR3 spells CASTRQSSYEQYF. DNA of the CDR3: TGTGCCAGCACCCGACAGAGCTCCTACGAGCAGTACTTC. Combining the CDR3 with reference TRBV28 and TRBJ2-7 gives the whole variable domain DVKVTQSSRYLVKRTGEKVFLECVQDMDHENMFWYRQDPGLGLRLIYFSYDVKMKEKGDIPEGYSVSREKKERFSLILESASTNQTSMYLCASTRQSSYEQYFGPGTRLTVT.

The rearrangement links TRBV10-3 to TRBJ2-3, with no clear D. Looked up from germline, CDR1 is ENHRY and CDR2 is SYGVKD. V dropped 3 bases and J dropped 2 bases, with 12 bases sitting between them. The CDR3 loop spans 15 amino acids. The CDR3 coding sequence is TGTGCCATCAGTGATCGGCAGGCTTACACAGATACGCAGTATTTT. This encodes CAISDRQAYTDTQYF.

The chain has TRBV7-9 and TRBJ2-7; D gene unclear. Deletions cut 6 bases from V and 4 bases from J, with 10 bases between. The germline V gene has CDR1 SEHNR and CDR2 FQNEAQ (reference sequence). CDR3 length equals 12 residues. For the CDR3, the DNA is TGTGCCAGCAGTGGCCGTCTATACGAGCAGTACTTC. It specifies CASSGRLYEQYF.

CDR3 bases: TGCGCCAGCAGCTTGGTAGCGTGGAACACCGGGGAGCTGTTTTTT. Protein sequence: CASSLVAWNTGELFF. This sequence joins TRBV5-1 and TRBJ2-2, with D tentatively TRBD2 (5 bases). V lost 0 bases to trimming and J lost 1 base, with 7 bases between them. Germline assignment: CDR1 SGHRS and CDR2 YFSETQ. The CDR3 length is 15 residues.

This clonotype was observed a few times. This chain links TRBV7-6 with TRBJ2-1; a weak D match, TRBD2 (5 bases). The germline V and J ends were trimmed by 8 bases and 2 bases, with 19 bases remaining between them. Germline CDR1 is SGHVS and CDR2 is FNYEAQ. The CDR3 is made up of 16 amino acids. This CDR3 reads CASAPLGRTAYNEQFF. As DNA, the CDR3 is TGTGCCAGCGCACCTCTCGGGCGGACTGCCTACAATGAGCAGTTCTTC. The variable domain in full, with the rest retrieved from reference TRBV7-6 and TRBJ2-1, is GAGVSQSPRYKVTKRGQDVALRCDPISGHVSLYWYRQALGQGPEFLTYFNYEAQQDKSGLPNDRFSAERPEGSISTLTIQRTEQRDSAMYRCASAPLGRTAYNEQFFGPGTRLTVL.

The chain carries TRBV7-6 and TRBJ2-1, with a possible D match to TRBD2 (6 bases). The V gene's germline CDR1 is SGHVS and CDR2 FNYEAQ. This CDR3 spans 15 amino acids. Trimming removed 2 bases from V and 4 bases from J, with 12 bases in between. This chain's CDR3 is CASSLTTRPYNEQFF. The CDR3 DNA follows: TGTGCCAGCAGCTTAACGACTAGGCCTTACAATGAGCAGTTCTTC.

The rearrangement uses TRBV20-1 and TRBJ2-1; D gene unclear. Trimming removed 1 base from V and 9 bases from J, with 13 bases in between. In germline, CDR1 is DFQATT, CDR2 SNEGSKA (reference sequence). The CDR3 loop spans 13 amino acids. The CDR3 DNA reads TGCAGTGCTAGAGGGAACGGCATGGGTGAGCAGTTCTTC. It is translated as CSARGNGMGEQFF.

The chain has TRBV12-3 or TRBV12-4 and TRBJ2-1, with TRBD2 matching 10 bases. The CDR3 length is 18 residues. V was clipped by 6 bases and J by 8 bases; unmatched bases: 19. DNA for the CDR3: TGTGCCAGCAGCAGGATGTTTCCAGCGGGAGGGCCTTCAGATGAGCAGTTCTTC. Translated: CASSRMFPAGGPSDEQFF.

The chain is built from TRBV7-2 and TRBJ2-6; D is unresolved. Germline V gives CDR1 SGHTA, CDR2 FQGNSA. This CDR3 comprises 15 residues. Trimming cost V 5 bases and J 0 bases, with 8 bases left between them. DNA of the CDR3: TGTGCCAGCAGCATTAAGGGCTCTGGGGCCAACGTCCTGACTTTC. It translates to CASSIKGSGANVLTF.

This clonotype was recorded a few times. The V gene is TRBV12-3 or TRBV12-4, the J gene TRBJ2-7; the match to TRBD2 covers 12 bases. V was clipped by 5 bases and J by 4 bases; unmatched bases: 3. This CDR3 has 14 amino acids. CDR3 in amino acids: CASSRTSGKYEQYF. The CDR3 DNA sequence: TGTGCCAGCAGTAGGACTAGCGGGAAATACGAGCAGTACTTC.

This clonotype has at least ten counts. The rearrangement joins TRBV6-1 to TRBJ2-3; 10 nucleotides match TRBD1. V trimming: 3 bases; J trimming: 13 bases; junction bases outside the gene matches: 10. The CDR3 is made up of 14 amino acids. CDR1 is MNHNS and CDR2 is SASEGT in the germline V gene. CDR3 loop: CASSEGQGPEVEYF. CDR3 DNA sequence: TGTGCCAGCAGTGAGGGACAGGGGCCCGAAGTAGAGTATTTT.

This clonotype was observed a few times. The chain links TRBV12-3 or TRBV12-4 to TRBJ1-2; D possibly corresponds to TRBD1 (5 bases). The CDR3 runs to 14 residues. Trimming took 6 bases from V and 2 from J, leaving 13 bases between them. CDR3 residues: CASSHFRVNYGYTF. CDR3 nucleotides: TGTGCCAGCAGCCACTTCAGGGTAAACTATGGCTACACCTTC.